This T cell receptor beta chain was recorded in a study of OX40 agonist ivuxolimab in advanced cancers. Regarding the study in general: The costimulatory receptor OX40 (CD134) was targeted by ivuxolimab, a fully human IgG2 agonistic monoclonal antibody. Among the roughly 50 dose-escalation patients, around 20 had hepatocellular carcinoma, 15 melanoma, 9 renal cell carcinoma and 9 head and neck cancer. The paper reports the monotherapy dose-escalation portion (N = 52 patients) of the phase I ivuxolimab trial. The dose-escalation cohort was around 84% male with a mean age of around 64 years, ranging from roughly 23 to 79. Patients were allowed to have had prior anti-PD-1, anti-PD-L1 or anti-CTLA-4 therapy, and roughly two fifths of the dose-escalation patients had been treated with checkpoint inhibitors. Intravenous ivuxolimab was administered to patients every 2 weeks at six dose levels: 0.01, 0.1, 0.3, 1.5, 3 and 10 mg/kg. The point of sequencing TCRbeta in the periphery was to test whether ivuxolimab changed TCR sequence diversity and drove clonal T-cell expansion. Partial responses occurred in three dose-escalation patients: two with cutaneous melanoma and one with hepatocellular carcinoma.

The germline V gene (reference sequence) provides CDR1 GTSNPN and CDR2 SVGIG. The V and J ends are trimmed by 4 bases and 8 bases, leaving 17 bases between them. CDR3 length: 14 amino acids, cysteine to phenylalanine. Kept here is only the CDR3 DNA, which spans 42 bases and is read in frame from base 1. The trial excluded patients who had a history of autoimmune disease or were on systemic immunosuppression. Peripheral blood for TCR sequencing was collected from all dose cohorts at baseline, on cycle 4 day 1, and on cycle 7 day 1. Samples were obtained from an open-label, multicenter, first-in-human phase I dose-escalation trial of ivuxolimab. The trial enrolled adults with locally advanced or metastatic head and neck squamous cell, hepatocellular, melanoma or renal cell carcinoma. Before TCR sequencing, CD4+ and CD8+ T cells were separately sorted from peripheral blood. With respect to this clone: Its antigen remains unidentified. No much larger clonotype is one base removed from it; base qualities were not supplied.

To sequence the TCRbeta CDR3 region, genomic DNA was isolated from the sorted cells. The immunoSEQ Assay was used for sequencing of TCRbeta CDR3 regions. TCRdb stores this immuneACCESS table with in-frame sequences only. Part of the clones is absent; in the studies checked, under half of the shortfall reflects unresolved V genes, and no reason is known for the rest. The sample yields more than 60,000 clones; 85% to 95% were counted once. Clones ranked in the top ten supply roughly a fifth of the sample. Broad study findings and their caveats: Which antigens the clonally expanded peripheral T cells were specific for was not determined. Low levels of normalized T-cell clonal expansion were also shown by some nonresponding patients. After ivuxolimab, more expanded clones were found on average in CD8+ T cells than in CD4+ T cells. In partial responders in the 0.1-3.0 mg/kg groups, normalized peripheral clonal expansion was found to be among the lowest, especially among CD8+ T cells. At doses of 0.1 to 3.0 mg/kg, clonal expansion of both CD4+ and CD8+ blood T cells was observed from baseline to week 6.

The material was CD4+ or CD8+ T cells sorted from blood, obtained in a trial of the OX40 agonist ivuxolimab. The clonotype was recovered from an adult with an advanced solid tumor such as melanoma, head and neck, liver or kidney cancer. The rearrangement combines TRBV30 with TRBJ1-4, with TRBD1 tentatively as D gene (5 bases match). The sequenced DNA: TGTGCCTGGACGAAGGGCAGGGAGGGGGAAAAACTGTTTTTT. This encodes CAWTKGREGEKLFF.